These 8 T cell receptor beta chains originate from one sample sequenced in a study of OX40 agonist ivuxolimab in advanced cancers. Libraries came from the immunoSEQ multiplex PCR assay. TCRdb provides this immuneACCESS table in a form limited to in-frame rearrangements. Some clones are lacking; in checked studies, under half of them reflect an unresolved V gene, and why the rest are absent is not known. For this sample the table gives about 70,000 clones, of which 75% to 90% were detected only once. The top ten constitute 2.5% to 3% of the sample. The material sequenced was CD4+ or CD8+ T cells sorted from blood, taken in a trial of the OX40 agonist ivuxolimab. All receptors come from an adult with an advanced solid tumor such as melanoma, head and neck, liver or kidney cancer.

This clone was seen more than once but under ten times. J is TRBJ1-2 and V is TRBV28; 7 nucleotides align to TRBD1. V was pared by 1 base and J by 3 bases, with 14 bases of the junction left unmatched. Germline CDR1 is MDHEN and CDR2 is SYDVKM. The CDR3 loop spans 18 amino acids. CDR3: CASSLLVFSRQGDYGYTF. CDR3 bases: TGTGCCAGCAGTTTATTAGTCTTCTCGCGACAGGGTGACTATGGCTACACCTTC.

This chain uses TRBV5-1 with TRBJ2-7; 7 bases are a match to TRBD1. Germline lookup yields CDR1 SGHRS and CDR2 YFSETQ. The CDR3 extends over 14 amino acids. V gave up 0 bases and J gave up 5 bases; unmatched junction bases: 5. CDR3 in amino acids: CASSLATGIHEQYF. DNA for the CDR3: TGCGCCAGCAGCTTGGCGACAGGGATCCACGAGCAGTACTTC.

This clone was observed a single time. V usage is TRBV6-6 and J usage is TRBJ1-1, with D perhaps TRBD1 (5 bases). Germline V CDR1 and CDR2: MNHNY, SVGAGI (reference sequence). V dropped 2 bases and J dropped 1 base, with 14 bases sitting between them. The CDR3 is 16 residues long. CDR3 in amino acids: CASSYPPSGANTEAFF. The CDR3 DNA sequence: TGTGCCAGCAGTTACCCCCCCTCCGGGGCGAACACTGAAGCTTTCTTT.

The V and J genes are TRBV5-1 and TRBJ2-3, with TRBD2 matching over 8 bases. The CDR3 runs 17 residues. V shed 0 bases and J 1 base; nucleotides not matched to a gene: 7. Germline V gene sequence: CDR1 SGHRS, CDR2 YFSETQ. The CDR3 is CASSLVRGGPGTDTQYF. The CDR3 nucleotides read TGCGCCAGCAGCTTGGTTCGGGGGGGCCCTGGCACAGATACGCAGTATTTT.

The chain is built from TRBV30 and TRBJ1-1; TRBD1 matches at 11 bases. The V segment lost 0 bases and the J segment 3 bases; nucleotides outside the gene matches: 3. CDR1 and CDR2 (germline): GTSNPN, SVGIG (reference sequence). The CDR3 totals 15 residues. The DNA of the CDR3 is TGTGCCTGGAGTGTCTGGGACAGGGGGTACACTGAAGCTTTCTTT. This gives the protein CAWSVWDRGYTEAFF.

The V call is TRBV6-1, the J call TRBJ1-5; D might be TRBD1 (6 bases). The CDR3 runs to 13 residues. CDR1 and CDR2 (germline): MNHNS, SASEGT. The V end was cut by 8 bases, the J end by 0 bases, with 8 bases between. CDR3 sequence (DNA): TGTGCCAGCGGACAGTATAGCAATCAGCCCCAGCATTTT. Amino acid sequence: CASGQYSNQPQHF.

The chain has TRBV5-4 and TRBJ1-4; tentatively, D is TRBD1 (6 bases). Germline V gene lookup returns CDR1 SGHNT and CDR2 YYREEE (reference sequence). CDR3 length: 15 amino acids. The V end was cut by 2 bases, the J end by 7 bases, with 15 bases between. This CDR3 reads CASSFRQGQGEKLFF. CDR3 nucleotide sequence: TGTGCCAGCAGCTTTCGGCAGGGGCAGGGTGAAAAACTGTTTTTT.

This clone occurred a few times. J is TRBJ1-2 and V is TRBV28; TRBD1 matches at 11 bases. Germline CDR1 and CDR2: MDHEN and SYDVKM. Trimming cost V 7 bases and J 7 bases; bases outside gene matches: 11. This CDR3 spans 15 amino acids. The CDR3 sequence: CASNNEDRGRLGYTF. CDR3 DNA sequence: TGTGCCAGCAACAACGAGGACAGGGGGCGCCTTGGCTACACCTTC.